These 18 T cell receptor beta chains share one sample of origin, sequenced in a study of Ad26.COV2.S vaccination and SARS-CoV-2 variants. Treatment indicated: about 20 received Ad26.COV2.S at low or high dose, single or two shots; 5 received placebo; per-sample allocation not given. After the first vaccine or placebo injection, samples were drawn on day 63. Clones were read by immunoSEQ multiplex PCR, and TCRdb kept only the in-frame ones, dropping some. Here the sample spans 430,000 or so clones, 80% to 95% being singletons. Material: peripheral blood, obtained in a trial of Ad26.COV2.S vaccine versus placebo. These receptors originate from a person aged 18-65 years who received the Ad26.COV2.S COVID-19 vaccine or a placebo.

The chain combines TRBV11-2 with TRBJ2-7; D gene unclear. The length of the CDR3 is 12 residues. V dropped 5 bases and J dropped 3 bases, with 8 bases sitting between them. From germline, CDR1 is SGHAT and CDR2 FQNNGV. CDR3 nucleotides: TGTGCCAGCAGCACAGTGGGCTACGAGCAGTACTTC. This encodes CASSTVGYEQYF.

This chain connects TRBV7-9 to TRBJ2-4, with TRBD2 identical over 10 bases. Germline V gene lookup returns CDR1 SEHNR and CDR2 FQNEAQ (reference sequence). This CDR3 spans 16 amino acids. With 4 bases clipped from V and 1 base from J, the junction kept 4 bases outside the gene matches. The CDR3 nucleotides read TGTGCCAGCAGCTCTAGCGGGAGATTGGCCAAAAACATTCAGTACTTC. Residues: CASSSSGRLAKNIQYF.

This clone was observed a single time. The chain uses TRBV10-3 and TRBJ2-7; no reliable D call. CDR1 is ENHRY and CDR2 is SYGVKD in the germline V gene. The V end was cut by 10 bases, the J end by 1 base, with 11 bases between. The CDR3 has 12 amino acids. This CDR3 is CATQEESYEQYF. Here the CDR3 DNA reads TGTGCCACCCAAGAAGAATCCTACGAGCAGTACTTC.

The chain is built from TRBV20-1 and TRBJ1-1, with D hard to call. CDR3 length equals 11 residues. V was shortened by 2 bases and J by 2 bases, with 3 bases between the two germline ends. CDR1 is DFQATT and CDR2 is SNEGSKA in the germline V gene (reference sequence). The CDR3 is CSARRNTEAFF. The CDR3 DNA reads TGCAGTGCTAGACGAAACACTGAAGCTTTCTTT.

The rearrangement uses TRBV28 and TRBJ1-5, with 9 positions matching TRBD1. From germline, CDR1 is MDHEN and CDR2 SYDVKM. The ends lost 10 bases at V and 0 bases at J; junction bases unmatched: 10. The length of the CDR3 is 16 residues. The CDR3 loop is CATAGQGSYSNQPQHF. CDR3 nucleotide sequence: TGTGCCACCGCGGGACAGGGATCGTATAGCAATCAGCCCCAGCATTTT.

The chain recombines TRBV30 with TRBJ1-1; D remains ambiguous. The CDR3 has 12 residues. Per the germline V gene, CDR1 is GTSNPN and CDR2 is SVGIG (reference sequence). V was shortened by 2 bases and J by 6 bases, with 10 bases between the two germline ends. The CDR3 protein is CAWSINNSEAFF. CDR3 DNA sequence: TGTGCCTGGAGTATAAATAACTCTGAAGCTTTCTTT. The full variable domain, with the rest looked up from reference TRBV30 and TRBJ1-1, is SQTIHQWPATLVQPVGSPLSLECTVEGTSNPNLYWYRQAAGRGLQLLFYSVGIGQISSEVPQNLSASRPQDRQFILSSKKLLLSDSGFYLCAWSINNSEAFFGQGTRLTVV.

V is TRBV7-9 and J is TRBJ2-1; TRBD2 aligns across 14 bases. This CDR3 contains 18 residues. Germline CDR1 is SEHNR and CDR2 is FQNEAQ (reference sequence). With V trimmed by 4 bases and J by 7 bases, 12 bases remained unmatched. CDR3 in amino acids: CASSSGTSGSLGANEQFF. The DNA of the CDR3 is TGTGCCAGCAGCTCAGGGACTAGCGGGAGTCTTGGTGCGAATGAGCAGTTCTTC.

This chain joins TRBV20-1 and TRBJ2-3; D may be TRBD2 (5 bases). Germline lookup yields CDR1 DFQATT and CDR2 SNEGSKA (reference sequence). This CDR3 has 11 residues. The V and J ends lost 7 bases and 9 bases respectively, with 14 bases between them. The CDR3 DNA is TGCAGTGGATGGGAGCTTGAGACGCAGTATTTT. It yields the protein CSGWELETQYF.

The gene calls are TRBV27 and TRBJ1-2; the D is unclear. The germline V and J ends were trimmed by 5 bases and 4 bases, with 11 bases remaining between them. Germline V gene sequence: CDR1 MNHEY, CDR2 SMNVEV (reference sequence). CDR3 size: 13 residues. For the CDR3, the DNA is TGTGCCAGCAGTCTCGGGAGGTTCTATGGCTACACCTTC. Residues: CASSLGRFYGYTF.

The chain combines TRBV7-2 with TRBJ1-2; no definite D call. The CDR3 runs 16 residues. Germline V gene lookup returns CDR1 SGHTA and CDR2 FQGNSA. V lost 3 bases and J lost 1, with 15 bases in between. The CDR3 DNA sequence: TGTGCCAGCAGCTTGGGCGGGAGCAGAGATAACTATGGCTACACCTTC. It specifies CASSLGGSRDNYGYTF.

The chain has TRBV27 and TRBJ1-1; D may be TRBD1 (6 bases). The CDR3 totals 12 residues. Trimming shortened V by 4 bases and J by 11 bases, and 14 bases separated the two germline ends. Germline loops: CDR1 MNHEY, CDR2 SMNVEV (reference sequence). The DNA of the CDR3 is TGTGCCAGCAGTTCGCTACAGGGACTGGCTTTCTTT. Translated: CASSSLQGLAFF.

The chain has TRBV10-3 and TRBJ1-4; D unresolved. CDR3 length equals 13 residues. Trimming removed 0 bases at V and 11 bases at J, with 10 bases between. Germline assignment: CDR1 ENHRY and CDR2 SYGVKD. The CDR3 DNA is TGTGCCATCAGTGAGTCGCTCAGTTACAAACTGTTTTTT. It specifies CAISESLSYKLFF.

CDR3 amino acids: CASSSGTHEQYF. For the CDR3, the DNA is TGTGCCAGCAGCTCTGGGACCCACGAGCAGTACTTC. The J gene is TRBJ2-7, the V gene TRBV11-1, with D possibly being TRBD1 or TRBD2 (5 bases each). Germline assignment: CDR1 SGHAT and CDR2 FQDESV (reference sequence). CDR3 length: 12 residues. Trimming removed 4 bases at V and 5 bases at J, with 9 bases between. Using reference TRBV11-1 and TRBJ2-7 for the parts outside the CDR3, the full variable domain is EAEVAQSPRYKITEKSQAVAFWCDPISGHATLYWYRQILGQGPELLVQFQDESVVDDSQLPKDRFSAERLKGVDSTLKIQPAELGDSAMYLCASSSGTHEQYFGPGTRLTVT.

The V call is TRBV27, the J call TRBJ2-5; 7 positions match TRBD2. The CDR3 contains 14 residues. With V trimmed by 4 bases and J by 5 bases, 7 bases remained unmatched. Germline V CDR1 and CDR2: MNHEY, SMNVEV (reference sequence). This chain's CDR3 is CASSSRRGEETQYF. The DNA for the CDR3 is TGTGCCAGCAGTTCCCGTCGGGGGGAGGAGACCCAGTACTTC.

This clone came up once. The CDR3 coding sequence is TGTGCCTGGAGTGCGTCTTTAGCGGGAGTTGATGAGCAGTTCTTC. Its protein is CAWSASLAGVDEQFF. The V call is TRBV30, the J call TRBJ2-1; 9 positions match TRBD2. With V trimmed by 1 base and J by 8 bases, 9 bases remained unmatched. Germline loops: CDR1 GTSNPN, CDR2 SVGIG (reference sequence). The CDR3 is made up of 15 amino acids.

The CDR3 nucleotides read TGTGCCAGCAGCCGTACCGGGACAGATAATTCACCCCTCCACTTT. Its translation is CASSRTGTDNSPLHF. This chain links TRBV3-1 (or the pseudogene TRBV3-2) with TRBJ1-6; TRBD1 aligns across 7 bases. Trimming removed 4 bases from V and 5 bases from J; junction bases left unmatched: 5. Germline V lookup: CDR1 LGHDT, CDR2 YNNKEL (reference sequence). This CDR3 comprises 15 residues.

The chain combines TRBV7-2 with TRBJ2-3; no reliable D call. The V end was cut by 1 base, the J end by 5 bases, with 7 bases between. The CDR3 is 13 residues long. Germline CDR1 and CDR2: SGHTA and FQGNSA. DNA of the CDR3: TGTGCCAGCAGCTTAGACCGGATAGATACGCAGTATTTT. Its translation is CASSLDRIDTQYF.

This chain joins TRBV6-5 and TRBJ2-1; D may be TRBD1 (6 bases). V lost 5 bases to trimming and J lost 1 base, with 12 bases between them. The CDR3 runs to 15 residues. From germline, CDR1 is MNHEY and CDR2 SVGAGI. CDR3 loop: CASSRGSLSYNEQFF. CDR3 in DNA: TGTGCCAGCAGTAGGGGGAGTCTGTCCTACAATGAGCAGTTCTTC.